Listed here are 22 T cell receptor beta chains from one sample, sequenced in a study of control samples from healthy donors and cancer patients. Profiling relied on immunoSEQ multiplex PCR, and the TCRdb table lists in-frame clones only, not all of them. The data contain about 130,000 clones, 75% to 95% of them seen just once; the ten biggest clones take up about 2.6%. Sequencing was carried out using blood. These receptors were obtained from a man aged 18 to 30 in good health.

This clone was observed a few times. The chain combines TRBV3-1 (or the pseudogene TRBV3-2) with TRBJ2-1; 8 nucleotides line up with TRBD2. The CDR3 contains 15 residues. Germline CDR1 and CDR2: LGHDT and YNNKEL (reference sequence). Trimming cost V 1 base and J 9 bases; bases outside gene matches: 8. The CDR3: CASSQGREGRSEQFF. The CDR3 nucleotides read TGTGCCAGCAGCCAAGGACGGGAGGGCCGCAGTGAGCAGTTCTTC.

This chain uses TRBV19 with TRBJ2-1, with 9 bases identical to TRBD1. V dropped 6 bases and J dropped 6; count of bases not matched to a gene: 6. This CDR3 comprises 14 residues. Germline V CDR1 and CDR2: LNHDA, SQIVND (reference sequence). CDR3 DNA sequence: TGTGCCAGTAGAGCGACAGGGGGGCGCAATGAGCAGTTCTTC. It translates to CASRATGGRNEQFF.

V gene TRBV3-1 (or the pseudogene TRBV3-2) combines with J gene TRBJ2-7; 7 nucleotides line up with TRBD2. CDR1 LGHDT and CDR2 YNNKEL come from the germline V gene (reference sequence). The CDR3 totals 18 residues. Trimming removed 0 bases from V and 2 bases from J; junction bases left unmatched: 13. CDR3 sequence: CASSQEDFKASGTYEQYV. The CDR3 nucleotides read TGTGCCAGCAGCCAAGAAGACTTTAAGGCTAGCGGAACCTACGAGCAGTACGTC.

V is TRBV30 and J is TRBJ2-3; no clear D. The CDR3 is made up of 13 amino acids. V was cut by 2 bases and J by 6 bases, with 12 bases left in between. The germline gives CDR1 GTSNPN, CDR2 SVGIG (reference sequence). The CDR3 loop is CAWSLVSADTQYF. CDR3 DNA sequence: TGTGCCTGGAGTCTGGTCTCGGCTGATACGCAGTATTTT.

This chain connects TRBV7-2 to TRBJ2-1, with D unclear. Germline V gives CDR1 SGHTA, CDR2 FQGNSA. This CDR3 has 13 residues. Trimming shortened V by 2 bases and J by 5 bases, and 7 bases separated the two germline ends. CDR3 DNA: TGTGCCAGCAGCTTACGGTGGAACAATGAGCAGTTCTTC. Translating it yields CASSLRWNNEQFF. Full variable domain (outside the CDR3, taken from reference TRBV7-2 and TRBJ2-1): GAGVSQSPSNKVTEKGKDVELRCDPISGHTALYWYRQSLGQGLEFLIYFQGNSAPDKSGLPSDRFSAERTGGSVSTLTIQRTQQEDSAVYLCASSLRWNNEQFFGPGTRLTVL.

This chain joins TRBV20-1 and TRBJ2-1; 7 bases map to TRBD1. This CDR3 is built from 11 residues. The germline V gene encodes CDR1 DFQATT and CDR2 SNEGSKA (reference sequence). CDR3 region: CGTVSYNEQFF. DNA of the CDR3: TGCGGGACAGTTTCCTACAATGAGCAGTTCTTC.

This clone was counted a single time. The gene calls are TRBV6-5 and TRBJ2-7, with 8 bases fitting TRBD2. V lost 5 bases to trimming and J lost 0 bases; unmatched junction nucleotides: 6. Germline CDR1 MNHEY, CDR2 SVGAGI. This CDR3 has 15 amino acids. The CDR3 coding sequence is TGTGCCAGCAGTCCTACTAGCGGCAGCTCCTACGAGCAGTACGTC. Translation gives CASSPTSGSSYEQYV.

The CDR3: CASSLFENEQFF. The CDR3 DNA reads TGTGCCAGCAGTTTATTCGAGAATGAGCAGTTCTTC. This chain links TRBV28 with TRBJ2-1; D gene unclear. The CDR3 loop spans 12 amino acids. V was trimmed by 1 base and J by 7 bases, leaving 5 bases between them. Germline V gene lookup returns CDR1 MDHEN and CDR2 SYDVKM.

This clone came up a few times. This sequence joins TRBV15 and TRBJ1-5; no reliable D call. The CDR3 spans 16 residues. Trimming cost V 0 bases and J 1 base, with 10 bases left between them. The germline V gene encodes CDR1 LNHNV and CDR2 YYDKDF (reference sequence). The CDR3 region is CATSRDPGGSNQPQHF. For the CDR3, the DNA is TGTGCCACCAGCAGAGACCCAGGAGGAAGCAATCAGCCCCAGCATTTT.

V gene TRBV6-1 combines with J gene TRBJ1-5, with TRBD1 identical over 10 bases. Germline assignment: CDR1 MNHNS and CDR2 SASEGT. The junction had 7 bases not matched to a gene; V was cut back by 0 bases and J by 5 bases. The CDR3 spans 17 residues. CDR3: CASSEALGQGIDQPQHF. As DNA, the CDR3 is TGTGCCAGCAGTGAAGCTTTGGGACAGGGGATCGATCAGCCCCAGCATTTT.

This clone was recorded a few times. This chain uses TRBV15 with TRBJ2-2; possibly TRBD2 for D (7 bases). The CDR3 extends over 15 amino acids. The ends were cut back, 5 bases at V and 6 bases at J, with 16 bases in the middle. The germline V gene encodes CDR1 LNHNV and CDR2 YYDKDF (reference sequence). CDR3 coding DNA: TGTGCCACCAGCGAGGGGGGGATCAGAGCCGGGGAGCTGTTTTTT. It specifies CATSEGGIRAGELFF.

The V gene is TRBV11-3, the J gene TRBJ2-3; 11 bases line up with TRBD2. This CDR3 is 18 amino acids long. Germline CDR1 is SGHNT and CDR2 is YENEEA. Trimming at V came to 0 bases and at J to 3 bases, leaving 8 bases not matched to a gene. In DNA form, the CDR3 reads TGTGCCAGCAGCTTAGAGGGGACTAGCGGTACAGAGACAGATACGCAGTATTTT. Translating it yields CASSLEGTSGTETDTQYF.

This clone was counted between two and nine times. The chain couples TRBV6-5 to TRBJ1-1; D uncertain. This CDR3 spans 11 amino acids. Germline loops: CDR1 MNHEY, CDR2 SVGAGI. Trimming took off 7 bases at V and 10 bases at J, with 13 bases between the two ends. CDR3 bases: TGTGCCAGCATATACGAATGGGGAGCTTTCTTT. This translates into CASIYEWGAFF.

This clone was observed a handful of times. The CDR3 spells CASSHEGRDEEQYV. DNA of the CDR3: TGTGCCAGCAGTCACGAGGGGCGGGATGAGGAGCAGTACGTC. V gene TRBV6-5 combines with J gene TRBJ2-7; weak D call: TRBD2 (6 bases). The CDR3 runs to 14 residues. Germline-derived CDR1 and CDR2 are MNHEY and SVGAGI. V was clipped by 5 bases and J by 7 bases, with 18 bases between them.

This clone has a handful of counts. This rearrangement joins TRBV5-1 to TRBJ1-1; D call uncertain. The CDR3 extends over 15 amino acids. The V end was cut by 4 bases, the J end by 1 base, with 14 bases between. Germline assignment: CDR1 SGHRS and CDR2 YFSETQ. CDR3 amino acids: CASSPQQTKNTEAFF. Written as DNA, the CDR3 is TGCGCCAGCAGCCCCCAACAGACGAAGAACACTGAAGCTTTCTTT.

This chain connects TRBV2 to TRBJ1-2; D is perhaps TRBD1 (6 bases). Germline CDR1 reads SNHLY; CDR2 reads FYNNEI. The length of the CDR3 is 14 residues. The ends were cut back, 7 bases at V and 6 bases at J, with 18 bases in the middle. CDR3 coding DNA: TGTGCCAGCAACCTTCCGGGACACGTAAATGGCTACACCTTC. This encodes CASNLPGHVNGYTF.

The chain is built from TRBV7-3 and TRBJ2-3; D is perhaps TRBD1 (7 bases). CDR1 SGHTA and CDR2 FQGTGA come from the germline V gene. The ends were cut back, 6 bases at V and 4 bases at J, with 20 bases in the middle. This CDR3 comprises 16 residues. The CDR3 spells CASRLRGVEPADTQYF. The CDR3 DNA reads as TGTGCCAGCAGACTCAGGGGGGTGGAACCAGCAGATACGCAGTATTTT.

The gene calls are TRBV5-1 and TRBJ2-5; TRBD1 aligns across 9 bases. Germline V CDR1 and CDR2: SGHRS, YFSETQ. V lost 5 bases to trimming and J lost 5 bases; unmatched junction nucleotides: 10. CDR3 length: 15 amino acids. The CDR3 protein is CASSGRTGVGETQYF. In DNA, the CDR3 is TGCGCCAGCAGTGGAAGGACAGGGGTCGGGGAGACCCAGTACTTC.

The chain employs TRBV10-2 and TRBJ2-1, with D possibly matching TRBD2 (5 bases). The CDR3 runs 15 residues. Trimming cost V 4 bases and J 2 bases, with 12 bases left between them. CDR1 WSHSY and CDR2 SAAADI come from the germline V gene. The DNA for the CDR3 is TGCGCCAGCAGTGTGTTGGGAGTACCCTACAATGAGCAGTTCTTC. It yields the protein CASSVLGVPYNEQFF.

The V gene is TRBV11-2, the J gene TRBJ2-7; D could derive from TRBD1 or TRBD2 (6 bases each). This CDR3 comprises 13 residues. Germline-derived CDR1 and CDR2 are SGHAT and FQNNGV. Between the trimmed V and J ends, which lost 4 bases and 2 bases, there was a span of 9 bases. CDR3 residues: CASSSGAAYEQYV. In nucleotides, the CDR3 is TGTGCCAGCAGCTCGGGGGCCGCCTACGAGCAGTACGTC.

This chain uses TRBV5-1 with TRBJ2-1, with D perhaps being TRBD1 or TRBD2 (5 bases each). Trimming took off 3 bases at V and 4 bases at J, with 11 bases between the two ends. Germline loops: CDR1 SGHRS, CDR2 YFSETQ. This CDR3 comprises 14 residues. CDR3 region: CASSWGIVYNEQFF. In DNA form, the CDR3 reads TGCGCCAGCAGCTGGGGGATTGTATACAATGAGCAGTTCTTC.

This chain links TRBV15 with TRBJ1-5, with D unclear. Germline CDR1 reads LNHNV; CDR2 reads YYDKDF (reference sequence). Trimming cost V 1 base and J 6 bases, with 10 bases left between them. CDR3 length: 14 residues. For the CDR3, the DNA is TGTGCCACCAGCAGAGTTGGGTCGGGTCAGCCCCAGCATTTT. This gives the protein CATSRVGSGQPQHF.